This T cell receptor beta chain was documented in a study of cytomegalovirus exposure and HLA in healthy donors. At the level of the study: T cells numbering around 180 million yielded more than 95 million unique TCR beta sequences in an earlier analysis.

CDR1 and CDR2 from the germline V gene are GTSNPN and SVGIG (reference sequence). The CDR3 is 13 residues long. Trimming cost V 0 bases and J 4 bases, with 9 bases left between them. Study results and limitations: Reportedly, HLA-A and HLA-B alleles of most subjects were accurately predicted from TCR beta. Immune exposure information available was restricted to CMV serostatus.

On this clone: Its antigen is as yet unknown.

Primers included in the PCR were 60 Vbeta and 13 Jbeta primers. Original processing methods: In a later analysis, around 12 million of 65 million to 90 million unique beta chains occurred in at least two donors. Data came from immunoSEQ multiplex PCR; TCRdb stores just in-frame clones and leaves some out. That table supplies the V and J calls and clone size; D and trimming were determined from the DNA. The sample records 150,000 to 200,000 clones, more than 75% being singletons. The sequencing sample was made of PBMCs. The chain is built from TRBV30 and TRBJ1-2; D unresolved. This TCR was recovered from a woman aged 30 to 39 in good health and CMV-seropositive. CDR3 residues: CAWSVQPSYGYTF. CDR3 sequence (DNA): TGTGCCTGGAGTGTACAACCCTCCTATGGCTACACCTTC.